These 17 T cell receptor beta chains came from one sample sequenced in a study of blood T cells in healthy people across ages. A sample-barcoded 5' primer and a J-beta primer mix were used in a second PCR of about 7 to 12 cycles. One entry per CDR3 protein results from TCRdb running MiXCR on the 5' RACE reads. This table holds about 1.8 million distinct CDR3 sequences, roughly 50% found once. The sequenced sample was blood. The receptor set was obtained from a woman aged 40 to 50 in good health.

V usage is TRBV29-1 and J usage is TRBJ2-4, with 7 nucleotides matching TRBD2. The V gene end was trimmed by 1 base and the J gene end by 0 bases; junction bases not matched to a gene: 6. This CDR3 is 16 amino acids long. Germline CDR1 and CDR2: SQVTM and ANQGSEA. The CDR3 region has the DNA TGCAGCGTTGAAGGTATTAGCGGGCTAGCCAAAAACATTCAGTACTTC. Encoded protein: CSVEGISGLAKNIQYF.

The chain's CDR3 is CASADREGGNEKLFF. The DNA of the CDR3 is TGCGCCAGCGCGGACAGGGAAGGAGGTAATGAAAAACTGTTTTTT. The chain is built from TRBV4-1 and TRBJ1-4; 8 nucleotides line up with TRBD1. The CDR3 has 15 residues. V shed 8 bases, J shed 4 bases, and the junction held 9 bases outside the gene matches. Germline lookup yields CDR1 MGHRA and CDR2 YSYEKL.

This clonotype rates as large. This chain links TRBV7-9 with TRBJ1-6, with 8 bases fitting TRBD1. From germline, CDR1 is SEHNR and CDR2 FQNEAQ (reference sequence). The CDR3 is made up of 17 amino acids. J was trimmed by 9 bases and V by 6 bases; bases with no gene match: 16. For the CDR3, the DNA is TGTGCCAGCAGTTTCGCTGACTGGACAGGGAGTCGTTCACCCCTCCACTTT. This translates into CASSFADWTGSRSPLHF.

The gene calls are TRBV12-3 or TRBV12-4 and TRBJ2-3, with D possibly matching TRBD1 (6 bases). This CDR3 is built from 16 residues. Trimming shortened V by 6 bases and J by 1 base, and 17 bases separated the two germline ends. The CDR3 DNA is TGTGCCAGCAGAGACCCCCGACAGGAGGGCACAGATACGCAGTATTTT. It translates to CASRDPRQEGTDTQYF.

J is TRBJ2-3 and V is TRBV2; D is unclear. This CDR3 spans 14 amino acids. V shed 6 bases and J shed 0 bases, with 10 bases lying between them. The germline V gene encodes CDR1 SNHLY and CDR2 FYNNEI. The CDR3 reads CASRPSSSTDTQYF. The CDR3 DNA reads TGTGCCAGCAGGCCCTCCTCAAGCACAGATACGCAGTATTTT.

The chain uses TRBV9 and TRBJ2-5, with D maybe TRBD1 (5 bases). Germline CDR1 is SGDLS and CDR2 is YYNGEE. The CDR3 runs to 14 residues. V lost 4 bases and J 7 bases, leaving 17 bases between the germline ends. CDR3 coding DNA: TGTGCCAGCAGCCCACCAGGGCCTGGTTCGACCCAGTACTTC. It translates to CASSPPGPGSTQYF.

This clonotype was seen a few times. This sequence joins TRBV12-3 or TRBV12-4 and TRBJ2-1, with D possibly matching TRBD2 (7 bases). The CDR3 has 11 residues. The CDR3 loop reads CHFGGHNEQFF. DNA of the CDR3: TGTCATTTCGGGGGGCACAATGAGCAGTTCTTC.

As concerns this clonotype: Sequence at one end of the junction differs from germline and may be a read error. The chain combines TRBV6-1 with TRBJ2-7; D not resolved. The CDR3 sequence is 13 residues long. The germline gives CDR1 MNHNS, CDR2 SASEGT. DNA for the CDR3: TGTGCCAGCAGTGTCGGGTCTTCCTACGGGCAGTACTTC. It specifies CASSVGSSYGQYF.

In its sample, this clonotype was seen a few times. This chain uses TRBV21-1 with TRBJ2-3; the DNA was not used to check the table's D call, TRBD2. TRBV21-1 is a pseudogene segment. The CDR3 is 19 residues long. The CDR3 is CASSKSALAGALRGDTQYF. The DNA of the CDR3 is TGTGCCAGCAGCAAATCAGCGCTAGCGGGGGCCTTGAGAGGAGATACGCAGTATTTT.

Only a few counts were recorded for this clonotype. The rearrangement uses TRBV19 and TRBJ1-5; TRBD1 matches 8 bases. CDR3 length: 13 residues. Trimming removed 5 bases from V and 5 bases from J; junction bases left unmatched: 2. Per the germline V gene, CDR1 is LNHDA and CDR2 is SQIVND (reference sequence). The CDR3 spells CASSGQGYQPQHF. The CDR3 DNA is TGTGCCAGTAGTGGACAGGGCTATCAGCCCCAGCATTTT.

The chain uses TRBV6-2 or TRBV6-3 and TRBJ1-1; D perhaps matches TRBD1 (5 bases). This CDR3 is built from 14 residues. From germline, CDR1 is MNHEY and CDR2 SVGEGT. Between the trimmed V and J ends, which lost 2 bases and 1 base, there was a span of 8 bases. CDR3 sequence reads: CASSYNRRNTEAFF. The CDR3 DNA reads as TGTGCCAGCAGTTACAACAGGAGGAACACTGAAGCTTTCTTT.

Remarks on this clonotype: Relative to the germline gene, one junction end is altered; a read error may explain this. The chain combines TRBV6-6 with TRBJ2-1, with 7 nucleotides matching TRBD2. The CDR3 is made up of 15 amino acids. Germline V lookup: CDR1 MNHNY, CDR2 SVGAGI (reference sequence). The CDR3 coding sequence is TGTACCAGCAGACCTGGACTAGGCTCCTACAATGAGCAGTTCTTC. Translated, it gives CTSRPGLGSYNEQFF.

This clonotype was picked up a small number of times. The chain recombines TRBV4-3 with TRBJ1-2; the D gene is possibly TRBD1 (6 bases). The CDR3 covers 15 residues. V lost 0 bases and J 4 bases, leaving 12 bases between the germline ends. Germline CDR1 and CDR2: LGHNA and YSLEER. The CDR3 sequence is CASSQEGRGFYGYTF. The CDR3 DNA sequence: TGCGCCAGCAGCCAAGAGGGCAGGGGCTTCTATGGCTACACCTTC.

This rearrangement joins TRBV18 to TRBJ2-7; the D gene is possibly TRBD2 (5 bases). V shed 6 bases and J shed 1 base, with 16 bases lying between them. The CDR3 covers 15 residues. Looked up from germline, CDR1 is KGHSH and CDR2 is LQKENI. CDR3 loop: CASSTGNAKSYEQYF. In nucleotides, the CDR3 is TGTGCCAGCTCCACCGGGAACGCCAAGTCCTACGAGCAGTACTTC.

CDR3 region: CASSLNGASGSTDTQYF. The DNA of the CDR3 is TGTGCCAGCAGCTTAAACGGGGCTAGCGGGAGCACAGATACGCAGTATTTT. This rearrangement joins TRBV7-3 to TRBJ2-3, with 8 nucleotides matching TRBD2. Trimming took 1 base from V and 0 from J; bases not matched to a gene: 6. CDR1 and CDR2 (germline): SGHTA, FQGTGA. The length of the CDR3 is 17 residues.

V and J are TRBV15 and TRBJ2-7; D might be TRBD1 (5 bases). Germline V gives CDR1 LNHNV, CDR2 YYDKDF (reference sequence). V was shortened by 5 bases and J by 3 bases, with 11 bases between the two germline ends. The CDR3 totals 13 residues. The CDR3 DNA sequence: TGTGCCACCAGCCTTTGGGGCGGCTACGAGCAGTACTTC. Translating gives CATSLWGGYEQYF.

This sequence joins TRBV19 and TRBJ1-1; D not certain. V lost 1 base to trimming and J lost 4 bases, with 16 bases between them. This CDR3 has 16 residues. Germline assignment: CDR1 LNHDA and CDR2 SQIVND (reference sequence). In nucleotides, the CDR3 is TGTGCCAGTAGTATAGGACCAGGCCGCGCCAGCACTGAAGCTTTCTTT. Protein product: CASSIGPGRASTEAFF. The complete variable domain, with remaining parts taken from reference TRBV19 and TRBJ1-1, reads DGGITQSPKYLFRKEGQNVTLSCEQNLNHDAMYWYRQDPGQGLRLIYYSQIVNDFQKGDIAEGYSVSREKKESFPLTVTSAQKNPTAFYLCASSIGPGRASTEAFFGQGTRLTVV.